A selection of T cell receptor beta chains follows, all from one sample in a study of blood T cell repertoires in COVID-19. TCRdb keeps only in-frame clones here, not all; method: immunoSEQ multiplex PCR. Of around 300,000 clones listed, around 87% are singletons. The specimen was peripheral blood. The receptors come from a middle-aged woman with COVID-19, enrolled during active disease. Both conserved end residues are trimmed from each CDR3.

>15|TRBV5-1
ASSLNPSGQSYNEQF
>10|TRBV7-2
ASSRGLDEQY
>11|TRBV19
ASEQTHNAEAF
>12|TRBV29-1
SARSPGQGYEQY
>12|TRBV3-1/TRBV3-2
ASSQQTVSDTQY
>11|TRBV20-1
SASLRGYNEQF
>10|TRBV12-3/TRBV12-4
ASRVGGQPQH
>12|TRBV25-1
ASSGGTESYTQY
>14|TRBV27
ASSLVQGAVGQPQH
>16|TRBV4-1
ASSQMAVPSGVGAEAF
>13|TRBV5-8
ASSDRGTWADTQY
>12|TRBV18
ASSPGRLSYEQY
>12|TRBV3-1/TRBV3-2
ASSQAGPGRVYT
>13|TRBV5-1
ASSLGGGNTGELF
>14|TRBV28
ASSFHYGTGYNEQF
>13|TRBV4-2
ASSQGGLKGTEAF
>13|TRBV7-8
ASSPNRLAGIEQY
>16|TRBV28
ASRGTSGRTSSADTQY
>13|TRBV5-5
ASSLRSGVVSPLH
>11|TRBV28
ATFIGGNTEAF
>13|TRBV7-8
ASSSLRGGGEKLF
>11|TRBV2
ASTGERATEAF
>14|TRBV19
ASSVHFRDSNEKLF
>13|TRBV18
ASSPQGTGSDEQY
>13|TRBV19
ASGRGDLSNQPQH
>11|TRBV7-2
ASSFLGGSGYT
>15|TRBV5-4
ASSNPWGQENTGELF
>21|TRBV7-3
ASSLNPRTAASGGDSSTDTQY
>11|TRBV19
ASSDSHNSPLH
>13|TRBV6-5
ASTSPGSKGTEAF
>13|TRBV4-3
ASSQEGGRYNEQF
>9|TRBV12-3/TRBV12-4
ASSLAREQY
>13|TRBV18
ASSTTGGRYNEQF
>11|TRBV27
ASSRTDFYEQY
>10|TRBV10-3
AIRREVDTQY
>10|TRBV28
ASSSVNTEAF
>14|TRBV7-6
ASSLSGAGSDGEQF
>12|TRBV6-5
ASSYEYNNSPLH
>12|TRBV19
ASTSSGSSNEQF
>12|TRBV7-9
ASSLDTRSYGYT
>14|TRBV6-1
ASSEGVGQGNSPLH
>11|TRBV2
ASSRQGANIQY
>12|TRBV6-6
ASSGQGSNQPQH
>15|TRBV7-8
ASSFFPLAGSYNEQF
>11|TRBV12-3/TRBV12-4
ASSPTGRYGYT